The 27 T cell receptor beta chains presented below share a single source sample, sequenced in a study of blood T cell repertoires in COVID-19. The data were produced by immunoSEQ multiplex PCR, yet TCRdb's version contains in-frame clones alone and is incomplete. The sample gives about 140,000 clones, about 87% of which show up once; 2.5% is in the top ten. The specimen sequenced was peripheral blood. The receptors originated from a human donor with COVID-19, enrolled during active disease. The donor label of this sample is uncertain.

This chain uses TRBV7-9 with TRBJ1-1; 11 bases align to TRBD1. V lost 5 bases, J lost 3 bases, and 11 bases stayed unmatched. This CDR3 region has 17 residues. CDR1 SEHNR and CDR2 FQNEAQ come from the germline V gene (reference sequence). The DNA of the CDR3 is TGTGCCAGCAGCCCCTTAGGACAGGGGGCGAGAGACACTGAAGCTTTCTTT. Translated, it gives CASSPLGQGARDTEAFF.

The gene calls are TRBV6-4 and TRBJ1-3, with D perhaps matching TRBD1 (5 bases). This CDR3 has 12 residues. V was cut by 4 bases and J by 4 bases, with 5 bases left in between. Germline-derived CDR1 and CDR2 are MRHNA and SNTAGT. The CDR3 spells CASSGQGNTIYF. CDR3 nucleotide sequence: TGTGCCAGCAGTGGACAGGGAAACACCATATATTTT.

The chain is built from TRBV11-2 and TRBJ1-5; 7 nucleotides match TRBD1. Germline V gene data show CDR1 as SGHAT and CDR2 as FQNNGV. The V segment lost 0 bases and the J segment 6 bases; nucleotides outside the gene matches: 2. CDR3 length: 14 residues. In DNA, the CDR3 is TGTGCCAGCAGCTTAGACCAGGGGGGTCAGCCCCAGCATTTT. Translation gives CASSLDQGGQPQHF.

The rearrangement uses TRBV19 and TRBJ2-6, with TRBD1 matching 8 bases. The junction had 12 bases not matched to a gene; V was cut back by 7 bases and J by 1 base. CDR1 is LNHDA and CDR2 is SQIVND in the germline V gene (reference sequence). This CDR3 comprises 18 residues. The CDR3, as DNA: TGTGCCAGTAATGATCCGGGACAGGCCTTTTCTGGGGCCAACGTCCTGACTTTC. This sequence encodes CASNDPGQAFSGANVLTF.

As DNA, the CDR3 is TGTGCCAGCAGCCCATGGGACAGGGACTCACCCCTCCACTTT. This gives the protein CASSPWDRDSPLHF. This sequence joins TRBV7-9 and TRBJ1-6; 9 bases are shared with TRBD1. Germline V gene sequence: CDR1 SEHNR, CDR2 FQNEAQ (reference sequence). Losses at the gene ends were 5 bases for V and 10 bases for J; bases not matched to a gene: 6. The CDR3 contains 14 residues.

This clone was recorded only once. The chain combines TRBV4-1 with TRBJ2-2, with 9 bases lining up with TRBD1. Trimming at V came to 3 bases and at J to 4 bases, leaving 6 bases not matched to a gene. Per germline, CDR1 MGHRA and CDR2 YSYEKL. The CDR3 spans 16 residues. The CDR3: CASSQADRGITGELFF. The DNA of the CDR3 is TGCGCCAGCAGCCAGGCTGACAGGGGGATCACCGGGGAGCTGTTTTTT.

The V gene is TRBV5-1, the J gene TRBJ1-2; 9 bases are shared with TRBD1. Germline V gene lookup returns CDR1 SGHRS and CDR2 YFSETQ. Unmatched junction bases numbered 7, after V lost 4 bases and J lost 6 bases. CDR3 size: 14 residues. This chain's CDR3 is CASSPGQGNDGYTF. CDR3 bases: TGCGCCAGCAGCCCGGGACAGGGAAATGATGGCTACACCTTC.

CDR3 sequence (DNA): TGTGCCAGCAGCTTTAATTGGGAGGGAGTTAGCTCCTACGAGCAGTACTTC. Protein sequence: CASSFNWEGVSSYEQYF. The J gene is TRBJ2-7, the V gene TRBV7-9, with TRBD2 matching 7 bases. The V segment lost 3 bases and the J segment 0 bases; nucleotides outside the gene matches: 11. Germline-derived CDR1 and CDR2 are SEHNR and FQNEAQ (reference sequence). The CDR3 is 17 residues long.

This chain links TRBV19 with TRBJ1-1; TRBD1 might be the D (5 bases). V was pared by 6 bases and J by 3 bases, with 20 bases between. The CDR3 totals 16 residues. Germline CDR1 reads LNHDA; CDR2 reads SQIVND (reference sequence). This CDR3 is CASSTRGGWRDTEAFF. CDR3 in DNA: TGTGCCAGTAGCACACGGGGGGGGTGGCGGGACACTGAAGCTTTCTTT.

The chain combines TRBV4-1 with TRBJ1-6; TRBD1 might be the D (6 bases). The CDR3 covers 17 residues. V was cut by 0 bases and J by 9 bases, with 18 bases left in between. The V gene's germline CDR1 is MGHRA and CDR2 YSYEKL. The CDR3 DNA follows: TGCGCCAGCAGCCAAGATCCCCACGACCAGGGGAGTTCACCCCTCCACTTT. It codes for CASSQDPHDQGSSPLHF.

The chain carries TRBV5-6 and TRBJ1-2; possible D gene TRBD1, 6 bases. V dropped 0 bases and J dropped 8 bases, with 11 bases sitting between them. This CDR3 is built from 13 residues. Germline lookup yields CDR1 SGHDT and CDR2 YYEEEE. The CDR3 sequence: CASSLVGALGYTF. CDR3 nucleotide sequence: TGTGCCAGCAGCTTGGTGGGGGCACTCGGCTACACCTTC.

J is TRBJ1-1 and V is TRBV6-2 or TRBV6-3; the match to TRBD1 covers 9 bases. Trimming at V came to 6 bases and at J to 5 bases, leaving 4 bases not matched to a gene. There are 13 residues in the CDR3. The germline CDR1 and CDR2 sequences are MNHEY and SVGEGT. CDR3 in DNA: TGTGCCAGCAGCGGACAGGGGAGGACTGAAGCTTTCTTT. Protein product: CASSGQGRTEAFF.

The chain recombines TRBV7-2 with TRBJ2-3, with TRBD2 matching 7 bases. J gave up 6 bases and V 1 base, and 10 bases lay outside the gene matches. CDR1 SGHTA and CDR2 FQGNSA come from the germline V gene. CDR3 size: 16 residues. The DNA for the CDR3 is TGTGCCAGCAGCTTAGTATTCCCGGGGGGAACTGATACGCAGTATTTT. It yields the protein CASSLVFPGGTDTQYF.

J is TRBJ2-7 and V is TRBV7-9, with a possible D match to TRBD2 (6 bases). The V gene's germline CDR1 is SEHNR and CDR2 FQNEAQ (reference sequence). Trimming pared 5 bases from V and 7 bases from J, leaving 15 bases between. This CDR3 spans 13 amino acids. CDR3 sequence reads: CASSRGEGREQYF. The CDR3 coding sequence is TGTGCCAGCAGCCGCGGGGAAGGGAGGGAGCAGTACTTC.

In DNA, the CDR3 is TGTGCCAGTGGGCCCAGGGGGCTCGGCACTGAAGCTTTCTTT. Protein: CASGPRGLGTEAFF. The chain employs TRBV19 and TRBJ1-1; 8 bases agree with TRBD1. J gave up 4 bases and V 8 bases, and 9 bases lay outside the gene matches. The CDR3 extends over 14 amino acids. Per the germline V gene, CDR1 is LNHDA and CDR2 is SQIVND (reference sequence).

In DNA, the CDR3 is TGCGCCAGCAGCTTGATAAGCGGGAGTCGCACAGATACGCAGTATTTT. Its protein is CASSLISGSRTDTQYF. V is TRBV5-1 and J is TRBJ2-3; TRBD2 aligns across 8 bases. Per germline, CDR1 SGHRS and CDR2 YFSETQ. Trimming at V came to 1 base and at J to 1 base, leaving 5 bases not matched to a gene. There are 16 residues in the CDR3.

The chain uses TRBV5-6 and TRBJ2-1, with D perhaps TRBD1 (6 bases). The CDR3 is 12 residues long. V lost 3 bases, J lost 12 bases, and 13 bases lay in between. CDR1 is SGHDT and CDR2 is YYEEEE in the germline V gene. This chain's CDR3 is CASSSGESRQFF. CDR3 sequence (DNA): TGTGCCAGCAGCTCAGGGGAGAGTCGGCAGTTCTTC.

This chain links TRBV6-5 with TRBJ1-5; 7 bases align to TRBD1. The CDR3 consists of 14 residues. Germline values: CDR1 MNHEY, CDR2 SVGAGI. After removal of 4 bases from V and 5 bases from J, the junction contained 5 bases not matched to a gene. CDR3 protein: CASSSRQGHQPQHF. Written as DNA, the CDR3 is TGTGCCAGCAGTTCCCGACAGGGCCATCAGCCCCAGCATTTT.

The chain joins TRBV28 to TRBJ2-1; tentatively, D is TRBD2 (5 bases). Trimming left V 3 bases short and J 5 bases short, with 11 bases between. Germline V CDR1 and CDR2: MDHEN, SYDVKM. CDR3 length: 14 amino acids. Here the CDR3 reads CASSFPGTHNEQFF. For the CDR3, the DNA is TGTGCCAGCAGTTTCCCGGGAACACACAATGAGCAGTTCTTC.

The chain joins TRBV5-1 to TRBJ1-1, with D unclear. Trimming left V 1 base short and J 6 bases short, with 16 bases between. Germline CDR1 and CDR2: SGHRS and YFSETQ. CDR3 length equals 15 residues. CDR3 in amino acids: CASSLPQASPPEAFF. The CDR3 DNA reads as TGCGCCAGCAGCTTGCCCCAAGCGTCTCCCCCTGAAGCTTTCTTT.

The rearrangement joins TRBV7-9 to TRBJ2-2; 8 bases align to TRBD2. The CDR3 runs 19 residues. Trimming at V came to 1 base and at J to 2 bases, leaving 12 bases not matched to a gene. CDR1 and CDR2 from the germline V gene are SEHNR and FQNEAQ (reference sequence). The CDR3 nucleotides read TGTGCCAGCAGCTTAGACCAAGCGGCGGGGGGCGGCAACACCGGGGAGCTGTTTTTT. Protein product: CASSLDQAAGGGNTGELFF.

The genes are TRBV7-9 and TRBJ2-5; D is perhaps TRBD2 (5 bases). Germline assignment: CDR1 SEHNR and CDR2 FQNEAQ (reference sequence). The V and J ends lost 4 bases and 1 base respectively, with 13 bases between them. This CDR3 has 15 residues. The CDR3 DNA follows: TGTGCCAGCAGCTCCCCGGAGGCGGGCCAAGAGACCCAGTACTTC. Its protein product is CASSSPEAGQETQYF.

The chain uses TRBV5-1 and TRBJ2-5; TRBD1 is a possible D gene (6 bases). The CDR3 extends over 15 amino acids. Germline V lookup: CDR1 SGHRS, CDR2 YFSETQ. V gave up 0 bases and J gave up 1 base, with 10 bases separating them. The CDR3 reads CASSLVLQGQETQYF. Here the CDR3 DNA reads TGCGCCAGCAGCTTGGTTCTACAGGGCCAAGAGACCCAGTACTTC.

The rearrangement uses TRBV2 and TRBJ2-7; 9 bases are a match to TRBD2. V lost 2 bases to trimming and J lost 4 bases; unmatched junction nucleotides: 3. This CDR3 comprises 14 residues. Germline lookup yields CDR1 SNHLY and CDR2 FYNNEI. Written as DNA, the CDR3 is TGTGCCAGCAGTGAAAGTAGCGGGGGTTACGAGCAGTACTTC. It translates to CASSESSGGYEQYF.

V usage is TRBV25-1 and J usage is TRBJ1-1; TRBD1 agrees at 11 bases. The length of the CDR3 is 14 residues. Trimming cost V 6 bases and J 1 base; bases outside gene matches: 1. Germline V lookup: CDR1 MGHDK, CDR2 SYGVNS. CDR3 sequence (DNA): TGTGCCAGCAGCGGACAGGGGGCGAACACTGAAGCTTTCTTT. Residues: CASSGQGANTEAFF.

This clone appeared a single time. CDR3 sequence reads: CASSPKGERVVKNIQYF. DNA of the CDR3: TGCGCCAGCAGCCCAAAAGGGGAAAGGGTAGTCAAAAACATTCAGTACTTC. V and J are TRBV5-1 and TRBJ2-4; D is perhaps TRBD1 (5 bases). CDR1 is SGHRS, CDR2 YFSETQ, per germline. The CDR3 has 17 amino acids. V dropped 4 bases and J dropped 3 bases, with 20 bases sitting between them.

The chain combines TRBV5-1 with TRBJ1-1; tentative D call: TRBD1 (6 bases). The germline V and J ends were trimmed by 4 bases and 0 bases, with 13 bases remaining between them. Germline assignment: CDR1 SGHRS and CDR2 YFSETQ. The CDR3 runs to 15 residues. CDR3 sequence: CASSPETGLNTEAFF. The CDR3 DNA reads as TGCGCCAGCAGCCCCGAGACAGGACTGAACACTGAAGCTTTCTTT.